Below are 28 T cell receptor beta chains sequenced from a single sample in a study of Graves' ophthalmopathy and Graves' hyperthyroidism. Amplification of the TCR beta CDR3 regions used RNA transcripts (as template). First-round RT-PCR used HTBI primers; second-round multiplex PCR followed. Using its own MiXCR run on the multiplex PCR reads, TCRdb lists one record per CDR3 protein. The sample includes more than 300,000 distinct CDR3 sequences, about 18% of them seen just once. Sequenced sample: peripheral blood. The receptors stem from an adult woman with stable Graves' hyperthyroidism.

This clonotype has at least ten counts. The chain recombines TRBV20-1 with TRBJ2-5; D gene unclear. The CDR3 runs 14 residues. CDR1 is DFQATT and CDR2 is SNEGSKA in the germline V gene (reference sequence). Trimming removed 0 bases from V and 5 bases from J, with 13 bases in between. The CDR3 loop reads CSARDPAVGETQYF. For the CDR3, the DNA is TGCAGTGCTAGAGACCCCGCGGTGGGGGAGACCCAGTACTTC.

The V gene is TRBV18, the J gene TRBJ1-5, with 7 bases matching TRBD1. CDR1 is KGHSH and CDR2 is LQKENI in the germline V gene. CDR3 length: 15 amino acids. Trimming cost V 0 bases and J 6 bases; bases outside gene matches: 5. The CDR3 sequence is CASSPPAGGGQPQHF. The CDR3 DNA is TGTGCCAGCTCACCACCGGCAGGGGGTGGTCAGCCCCAGCATTTT.

This clonotype came up many times. The chain has TRBV20-1 and TRBJ2-2; D unresolved. The CDR3 is 12 residues long. CDR1 and CDR2 (germline): DFQATT, SNEGSKA (reference sequence). Trimming took 7 bases from V and 4 from J, leaving 10 bases between them. The CDR3 sequence: CSGSAATGELFF. The CDR3 region has the DNA TGCAGTGGATCGGCGGCCACCGGGGAGCTGTTTTTT.

This rearrangement joins TRBV19 to TRBJ1-2, with 8 nucleotides matching TRBD1. This CDR3 is built from 16 residues. The trim removed 4 bases at V and 6 bases at J, leaving 13 bases unmatched. CDR1 LNHDA and CDR2 SQIVND come from the germline V gene (reference sequence). CDR3 bases: TGTGCCAGTAGTAACGGCAGGGGGCCCTTTATGGATGGCTACACCTTC. It yields the protein CASSNGRGPFMDGYTF.

This clonotype was seen repeatedly, ten times or more. This chain links TRBV28 with TRBJ1-1, with D tentatively TRBD1 (6 bases). The germline gives CDR1 MDHEN, CDR2 SYDVKM. The CDR3 extends over 12 amino acids. V was shortened by 6 bases and J by 7 bases, with 12 bases between the two germline ends. The CDR3 spells CASSLQDSEAFF. The CDR3, as DNA: TGTGCCAGCAGCCTCCAGGACAGTGAAGCTTTCTTT.

This sequence joins TRBV2 and TRBJ1-2, with TRBD1 as a possible D gene (6 bases). CDR3 size: 15 residues. Trimming pared 10 bases from V and 3 bases from J, leaving 21 bases between. Germline assignment: CDR1 SNHLY and CDR2 FYNNEI. CDR3 in DNA: TGTGCCATTCCCCGTCGGGGGGCCAGCTACTATGGCTACACCTTC. It codes for CAIPRRGASYYGYTF.

This clonotype came up many times. This rearrangement joins TRBV9 to TRBJ1-1, with a weak D call TRBD1 (6 bases). Deletions cut 0 bases from V and 7 bases from J, with 7 bases between. The CDR3 totals 12 residues. Looked up from germline, CDR1 is SGDLS and CDR2 is YYNGEE. Here the CDR3 reads CASSVEGVEAFF. The CDR3 coding sequence is TGTGCCAGCAGCGTAGAGGGGGTTGAAGCTTTCTTT. Full variable domain (missing parts from reference TRBV9 and TRBJ1-1): DSGVTQTPKHLITATGQRVTLRCSPRSGDLSVYWYQQSLDQGLQFLIQYYNGEERAKGNILERFSAQQFPDLHSELNLSSLELGDSALYFCASSVEGVEAFFGQGTRLTVV.

This clonotype occurred many times. This rearrangement joins TRBV15 to TRBJ2-2; either TRBD1 or TRBD2 may supply D (5 bases each). Germline V lookup: CDR1 LNHNV, CDR2 YYDKDF (reference sequence). The V and J ends lost 0 bases and 4 bases respectively, with 18 bases between them. This CDR3 has 18 residues. CDR3 sequence reads: CATSREGAGRKGTGELFF. CDR3 DNA sequence: TGTGCCACCAGCAGAGAAGGGGCGGGCAGAAAAGGCACCGGGGAGCTGTTTTTT.

This clonotype was seen at least ten times. One junction end does not reproduce the germline sequence, and a read error may be involved. The chain couples TRBV2 to TRBJ1-2; D uncertain. The CDR3 covers 15 residues. Per the germline V gene, CDR1 is SNHLY and CDR2 is FYNNEI. The CDR3 is CASSAQVLPVYGYAF. In DNA form, the CDR3 reads TGTGCCAGCAGTGCCCAAGTACTCCCAGTGTATGGCTACGCCTTC.

The V and J genes are TRBV11-2 and TRBJ2-2, with D uncertain. The ends were cut back, 5 bases at V and 0 bases at J, with 19 bases in the middle. The germline CDR1 and CDR2 sequences are SGHAT and FQNNGV. This CDR3 comprises 18 residues. The CDR3 bases are TGTGCCAGCAGCCTTGATCCGTCCAAACTCACGAACACCGGGGAGCTGTTTTTT. Translated, it gives CASSLDPSKLTNTGELFF.

This clonotype was counted many times. The V and J genes are TRBV5-1 and TRBJ2-7; 10 bases fit TRBD1. Germline V lookup: CDR1 SGHRS, CDR2 YFSETQ. V lost 4 bases to trimming and J lost 5 bases; unmatched junction nucleotides: 6. CDR3 length equals 14 residues. The CDR3 bases are TGCGCCAGCAGCCAAGGACAGGGGGTGGACGAGCAGTACTTC. Translated, it gives CASSQGQGVDEQYF.

This clonotype was detected many times. The CDR3 end shows no conserved phenylalanine or tryptophan, and so a read error is likely. The gene calls are TRBV7-4 and TRBJ1-2; TRBD1 might be the D (6 bases). The CDR3 extends over 14 amino acids. Germline V gives CDR1 SGHVT, CDR2 SQSDAQ. Deletions cut 5 bases from V and 7 bases from J, with 17 bases between. Here the CDR3 DNA reads TGTGCCAGCAGCACCCTAACAGGGAGGCCTGGCTACACCTCC. It is translated as CASSTLTGRPGYTS.

This clonotype has ten or more counts. The chain links TRBV12-3 or TRBV12-4 to TRBJ2-2; tentatively, D is TRBD1 (6 bases). V lost 2 bases and J lost 5, with 12 bases in between. The CDR3 loop spans 15 amino acids. The DNA of the CDR3 is TGTGCCAGCAGTTTAACAGGGTTGGGAACCGGGGAGCTGTTTTTT. Amino acids: CASSLTGLGTGELFF.

This clonotype has a count of ten or more. The CDR3 reads CASSDPKGGNYGYTF. The DNA of the CDR3 is TGTGCCAGCAGTGACCCAAAGGGGGGGAACTATGGCTACACCTTC. The chain employs TRBV6-4 and TRBJ1-2; tentatively, D is TRBD1 (6 bases). V lost 2 bases and J lost 2, with 12 bases in between. Per germline, CDR1 MRHNA and CDR2 SNTAGT. The CDR3 sequence is 15 residues long.

This clonotype was recorded many times. CDR3 DNA: TGTGCCAGCAGTCCGCAGGGTGTGGGCTCCTACGAGCAGTACTTC. This encodes CASSPQGVGSYEQYF. The chain recombines TRBV27 with TRBJ2-7, with a tentative D call TRBD1 (5 bases). Per germline, CDR1 MNHEY and CDR2 SMNVEV (reference sequence). Trimming took off 5 bases at V and 0 bases at J, with 14 bases between the two ends. This CDR3 contains 15 residues.

J is TRBJ2-5 and V is TRBV7-6; 10 bases line up with TRBD2. V dropped 3 bases and J dropped 2; count of bases not matched to a gene: 6. The CDR3 extends over 16 amino acids. Germline CDR1 is SGHVS and CDR2 is FNYEAQ. As DNA, the CDR3 is TGTGCCAGCAGCTTGACCACTAGCGGGACTCAAGAGACCCAGTACTTC. This codes for CASSLTTSGTQETQYF. The whole variable domain, remainder taken from reference TRBV7-6 and TRBJ2-5, is GAGVSQSPRYKVTKRGQDVALRCDPISGHVSLYWYRQALGQGPEFLTYFNYEAQQDKSGLPNDRFSAERPEGSISTLTIQRTEQRDSAMYRCASSLTTSGTQETQYFGPGTRLLVL.

This chain connects TRBV7-9 to TRBJ2-7; D possibly corresponds to TRBD2 (6 bases). The V end lost 5 bases, the J end lost 2 bases, and 13 bases lay between the germline ends. CDR3 size: 14 residues. Germline assignment: CDR1 SEHNR and CDR2 FQNEAQ (reference sequence). CDR3 bases: TGTGCCAGCAGCCAAGTCCGGGGGACCTACGAGCAGTACTTC. Its protein product is CASSQVRGTYEQYF.

This clonotype came up many times. The chain carries TRBV7-8 and TRBJ2-5; 12 bases fit TRBD2. Germline CDR1 reads SGHVS; CDR2 reads FQNEAQ. With 5 bases clipped from V and 5 bases from J, the junction kept 9 bases outside the gene matches. The CDR3 consists of 16 residues. The CDR3 DNA reads TGTGCCAGCAGCCAACGGACTAGCGGGACAATGGAGACCCAGTACTTC. Translation gives CASSQRTSGTMETQYF.

This clonotype was detected many times. This rearrangement joins TRBV18 to TRBJ1-1; D possibly corresponds to TRBD1 (5 bases). The CDR3 length is 14 residues. From germline, CDR1 is KGHSH and CDR2 LQKENI. Deletions cut 3 bases from V and 4 bases from J, with 12 bases between. The CDR3 loop reads CASSPGLRGTEAFF. The CDR3 DNA sequence: TGTGCCAGCTCACCCGGATTGAGGGGCACTGAAGCTTTCTTT.

A word on this clonotype: It may be a read error: a sequence one base away is much more abundant. This chain joins TRBV27 and TRBJ2-5, with D hard to call. This CDR3 has 12 amino acids. CDR1 is MNHEY, CDR2 SMNVEV, per germline (reference sequence). The CDR3 bases are TGTGCCAGCAGTAGTCCGCGAGAGCCCCAGTACTTC. Amino acids: CASSSPREPQYF.

This clonotype appeared many times. This chain uses TRBV11-2 with TRBJ1-1, with D possibly being TRBD1 (6 bases). Per the germline V gene, CDR1 is SGHAT and CDR2 is FQNNGV. V was cut by 2 bases and J by 0 bases, with 13 bases left in between. CDR3 length equals 16 residues. This chain's CDR3 is CASSLRPTGLNTEAFF. The DNA for the CDR3 is TGTGCCAGCAGCTTACGACCGACAGGACTGAACACTGAAGCTTTCTTT.

This clonotype was recorded at least ten times. The V gene is TRBV29-1, the J gene TRBJ1-3; 8 bases agree with TRBD1. V gave up 6 bases and J gave up 4 bases; unmatched junction bases: 8. CDR3 length equals 14 residues. Per germline, CDR1 SQVTM and CDR2 ANQGSEA. The CDR3 region is CSVIPPGGGNTIYF. The CDR3, as DNA: TGCAGCGTGATTCCACCAGGGGGCGGAAACACCATATATTTT.

For this clonotype: This may arise from a read error, as a much more abundant clone is one base away. The rearrangement links TRBV20-1 to TRBJ2-2; 7 bases are shared with TRBD2. The CDR3 runs 15 residues. Germline V gives CDR1 DFQATT, CDR2 SNEGSKA (reference sequence). The CDR3 DNA sequence: TGCAGTGCTGGGGCTAGCGGACCGGGCACCGGGGAGCTGTGTTTT. Protein sequence: CSAGASGPGTGELCF.

This clonotype was seen many times. The chain is built from TRBV13 and TRBJ1-2, with D uncertain. The germline V gene has CDR1 PRHDT and CDR2 FYEKMQ (reference sequence). The CDR3 loop spans 14 amino acids. Deletions cut 2 bases from V and 1 base from J, with 8 bases between. The CDR3 sequence is CASSLRPSNYGYTF. CDR3 sequence (DNA): TGTGCCAGCAGCTTACGTCCGAGTAACTATGGCTACACCTTC.

This clonotype was counted many times. In DNA form, the CDR3 reads TGTGCCAGCAGCTCCAGACTACCTCCTCTGGAGACCCAGTACTTC. Protein sequence: CASSSRLPPLETQYF. The chain couples TRBV11-2 to TRBJ2-5, with a possible D match to TRBD2 (5 bases). Germline V gene lookup returns CDR1 SGHAT and CDR2 FQNNGV. This CDR3 has 15 amino acids. V was shortened by 4 bases and J by 5 bases, with 17 bases between the two germline ends.

This clonotype was detected ten times or more. The genes are TRBV28 and TRBJ2-2; a possible D gene is TRBD2 (6 bases). The CDR3 loop spans 16 amino acids. CDR1 MDHEN and CDR2 SYDVKM come from the germline V gene. V was trimmed by 6 bases and J by 7 bases, leaving 21 bases between them. CDR3 amino acids: CASSPIDGGPGGELFF. The DNA of the CDR3 is TGTGCCAGCAGCCCCATCGACGGAGGGCCGGGCGGGGAGCTGTTTTTT. Full variable domain (missing parts from reference TRBV28 and TRBJ2-2): DVKVTQSSRYLVKRTGEKVFLECVQDMDHENMFWYRQDPGLGLRLIYFSYDVKMKEKGDIPEGYSVSREKKERFSLILESASTNQTSMYLCASSPIDGGPGGELFFGEGSRLTVL.

The rearrangement joins TRBV2 to TRBJ2-7; D may be TRBD1 (5 bases). The CDR3 covers 15 residues. Germline V gene lookup returns CDR1 SNHLY and CDR2 FYNNEI. Trimming removed 1 base from V and 2 bases from J, with 12 bases in between. For the CDR3, the DNA is TGTGCCAGCAGTGAAGGGTCCAGGGCTACCTACGAGCAGTACTTC. This translates into CASSEGSRATYEQYF.

Ten or more counts support this clonotype. The chain uses TRBV7-9 and TRBJ2-2, with 7 bases identical to TRBD1. This CDR3 is built from 14 residues. Unmatched junction bases numbered 2, after V lost 4 bases and J lost 3 bases. Germline CDR1 is SEHNR and CDR2 is FQNEAQ (reference sequence). This CDR3 is CASSSQGDTGELFF. The DNA for the CDR3 is TGTGCCAGCAGCTCGCAGGGGGACACCGGGGAGCTGTTTTTT.